Sequencing of this T cell receptor (beta chain) was carried out in a study of cytomegalovirus exposure and HLA in healthy donors. Germline V gene data show CDR1 as SGHDT and CDR2 as YYEEEE. This CDR3 has 15 residues. General observations from the study: Later analysis revealed greater clonal expansion in HLA-associated TCR beta chains than in equally common others.

Use of 60 Vbeta and 13 Jbeta primers characterized the PCR. Per the original data handling: Approximately 9.9 million of 80 million to 85 million unique TCR beta chains were shared, per a later count. Repertoires were generated with immunoSEQ multiplex PCR, while TCRdb's copy carries only in-frame clones and drops some. The DNA gave D and trimming, while V, J and clone size come from that table. The sample records 95,000 to 150,000 clones, 70% to 80% being singletons. With regard to this clone: Antigen specificity is unknown.

The rearrangement links TRBV5-6 to TRBJ2-5; 8 bases line up with TRBD2. The DNA end favors TRBJ2-7, so the J call may be wrong. Sequencing was done on a sample of PBMCs. The clonotype was recovered from a woman aged 35 to 49 in good health and CMV-seropositive. The CDR3: CASSFLLGTSYEQYF. CDR3 bases: TGTGCCAGCAGCTTTTTACTCGGGACTAGCTACGAGCAGTACTTC.